These 21 T cell receptor beta chains were all obtained from the same sample, sequenced in a study of CD4 T cells in relation to SARS-CoV-2 and coronaviruses. Before the COVID-19 pandemic, during about 2011-2019, CD4+ T cells were taken from unexposed donors. After ten to eleven days of culture, CD4+ T cells were isolated. For these TCRs, the target antigens are not known. TCRdb's copy holds only in-frame clones and misses some; the assay was immunoSEQ multiplex PCR. The data show tens of thousands of clones, with about two thirds seen just once and roughly 12% held by the top ten. The sequenced sample consisted of CD4+ T cells from PBMCs, cultured in vitro. These receptors all come from a human donor in good health.

V gene TRBV9 combines with J gene TRBJ1-3; 7 bases are shared with TRBD1. V lost 3 bases to trimming and J lost 0 bases; unmatched junction nucleotides: 9. This CDR3 contains 17 residues. Germline V gene data show CDR1 as SGDLS and CDR2 as YYNGEE. CDR3 sequence reads: CASSGGTTGVSGNTIYF. The DNA of the CDR3 is TGTGCCAGCAGCGGGGGGACCACAGGGGTCTCTGGAAACACCATATATTTT.

V is TRBV19 and J is TRBJ1-2; a possible D gene is TRBD1 (6 bases). The CDR3 extends over 14 amino acids. Looked up from germline, CDR1 is LNHDA and CDR2 is SQIVND (reference sequence). Between the trimmed V and J ends, which lost 3 bases and 7 bases, there was a span of 15 bases. The CDR3 DNA follows: TGTGCCAGTAGTATTGGGCGGGACATCGTTGGCTACACCTTC. Its translation is CASSIGRDIVGYTF. Looking up the rest from reference TRBV19 and TRBJ1-2 gives the full variable domain: DGGITQSPKYLFRKEGQNVTLSCEQNLNHDAMYWYRQDPGQGLRLIYYSQIVNDFQKGDIAEGYSVSREKKESFPLTVTSAQKNPTAFYLCASSIGRDIVGYTFGSGTRLTVV.

The gene calls are TRBV4-3 and TRBJ1-1, with 7 bases lining up with TRBD1. The germline CDR1 and CDR2 sequences are LGHNA and YSLEER. The J segment lost 5 bases and the V segment lost 2 bases, leaving 2 bases of the junction unmatched. CDR3 length: 13 residues. CDR3 sequence: CASSQPRGTEAFF. The DNA for the CDR3 is TGCGCCAGCAGCCAACCCAGGGGGACTGAAGCTTTCTTT.

The chain recombines TRBV30 with TRBJ2-2; TRBD2 aligns across 9 bases. V gave up 2 bases and J gave up 5 bases; unmatched junction bases: 3. Germline V gene sequence: CDR1 GTSNPN, CDR2 SVGIG (reference sequence). The CDR3 extends over 14 amino acids. CDR3 loop: CAWSKTSGTGELFF. The CDR3 DNA is TGTGCCTGGAGTAAGACTAGCGGTACCGGGGAGCTGTTTTTT.

The gene calls are TRBV9 and TRBJ2-2; TRBD1 agrees at 8 bases. Germline V lookup: CDR1 SGDLS, CDR2 YYNGEE. Losses at the gene ends were 3 bases for V and 1 base for J; bases not matched to a gene: 5. This CDR3 contains 16 residues. The CDR3 bases are TGTGCCAGCAGCGGCCCGACAGGGGTGAACACCGGGGAGCTGTTTTTT. As protein: CASSGPTGVNTGELFF. The variable domain in full, completed from reference TRBV9 and TRBJ2-2, reads DSGVTQTPKHLITATGQRVTLRCSPRSGDLSVYWYQQSLDQGLQFLIQYYNGEERAKGNILERFSAQQFPDLHSELNLSSLELGDSALYFCASSGPTGVNTGELFFGEGSRLTVL.

The chain joins TRBV18 to TRBJ1-2; unclear D gene. CDR1 is KGHSH and CDR2 is LQKENI in the germline V gene. Trimming pared 3 bases from V and 2 bases from J, leaving 13 bases between. This CDR3 comprises 15 residues. The CDR3 DNA reads as TGTGCCAGCTCACCCCCGGGCGGTGGAAACTATGGCTACACCTTC. Translated: CASSPPGGGNYGYTF.

The chain carries TRBV7-9 and TRBJ2-1, with 10 bases lining up with TRBD1. Germline trimming cut 5 bases from V and 9 bases from J; bases unmatched to any gene: 1. CDR3 size: 12 residues. The germline V gene encodes CDR1 SEHNR and CDR2 FQNEAQ (reference sequence). CDR3 bases: TGTGCCAGCAGCAGGACAGGGGGTGAGCAGTTCTTC. Encoded protein: CASSRTGGEQFF. Based on the CDR3 plus reference TRBV7-9 and TRBJ2-1, the full variable domain is DTGVSQNPRHKITKRGQNVTFRCDPISEHNRLYWYRQTLGQGPEFLTYFQNEAQLEKSRLLSDRFSAERPKGSFSTLEIQRTEQGDSAMYLCASSRTGGEQFFGPGTRLTVL.

In nucleotides, the CDR3 is TGTGCCTCCCGGGGACTAGGGAATGAGCAGTTCTTC. Its protein product is CASRGLGNEQFF. The rearrangement links TRBV12-3 or TRBV12-4 to TRBJ2-1, with 8 bases fitting TRBD2. The CDR3 consists of 12 residues. The V and J ends lost 11 bases and 7 bases, in that order; junction bases with no gene match: 7.

The J gene is TRBJ1-4, the V gene TRBV4-3; D is unresolved. The CDR3 covers 16 residues. Germline V CDR1 and CDR2: LGHNA, YSLEER. V lost 0 bases to trimming and J lost 7 bases, with 15 bases between them. The CDR3 coding sequence is TGCGCCAGCAGCCAAGATCGGGCAGGCTCGGGTGAAAAACTGTTTTTT. This gives the protein CASSQDRAGSGEKLFF.

The gene calls are TRBV7-2 and TRBJ2-7; TRBD1 matches at 10 bases. V shed 5 bases and J 3 bases; nucleotides not matched to a gene: 7. The CDR3 sequence is 15 residues long. Germline V gene sequence: CDR1 SGHTA, CDR2 FQGNSA. CDR3 DNA sequence: TGTGCCAGCAGCAACCCGACAGGGGGCCACTACGAGCAGTACTTC. Translating gives CASSNPTGGHYEQYF.

The chain recombines TRBV5-1 with TRBJ2-1; 9 bases map to TRBD2. In germline, CDR1 is SGHRS, CDR2 YFSETQ. The CDR3 is made up of 16 amino acids. V lost 1 base to trimming and J lost 5 bases; unmatched junction nucleotides: 7. In DNA form, the CDR3 reads TGCGCCAGCAGCTTGCCCCGACTAGCGGTTGACAATGAGCAGTTCTTC. Translated, it gives CASSLPRLAVDNEQFF.

The V gene is TRBV7-8, the J gene TRBJ1-1, with 9 nucleotides matching TRBD1. V trimming: 1 base; J trimming: 1 base; junction bases outside the gene matches: 10. Germline V gene data show CDR1 as SGHVS and CDR2 as FQNEAQ. This CDR3 spans 18 amino acids. CDR3 loop: CASSLGVYRGQGNTEAFF. Written as DNA, the CDR3 is TGTGCCAGCAGCTTAGGTGTTTACCGGGGACAGGGGAACACTGAAGCTTTCTTT.

V is TRBV9 and J is TRBJ2-3; 10 positions agree with TRBD2. CDR1 is SGDLS, CDR2 YYNGEE, per germline. V lost 2 bases to trimming and J lost 2 bases; unmatched junction nucleotides: 11. This CDR3 spans 18 amino acids. DNA of the CDR3: TGTGCCAGCAGCGTCGGAGGAGCGGGGGGGACTGCCACAGATACGCAGTATTTT. Its translation: CASSVGGAGGTATDTQYF.

The rearrangement uses TRBV7-9 and TRBJ2-1; 10 bases fit TRBD2. Germline V gene lookup returns CDR1 SEHNR and CDR2 FQNEAQ (reference sequence). Unmatched junction bases numbered 7, after V lost 6 bases and J lost 5 bases. CDR3 length: 15 residues. The CDR3 region is CASRPPGLAHNEQFF. Written as DNA, the CDR3 is TGTGCCAGCAGACCCCCGGGACTAGCGCACAATGAGCAGTTCTTC.

The rearrangement links TRBV7-3 to TRBJ2-3; unclear D gene. Between the trimmed V and J ends, which lost 0 bases and 5 bases, there was a span of 6 bases. Germline assignment: CDR1 SGHTA and CDR2 FQGTGA. This CDR3 spans 13 amino acids. The CDR3 sequence: CASSLTRLDTQYF. The CDR3 DNA sequence: TGTGCCAGCAGCTTAACTAGGTTAGATACGCAGTATTTT.

The CDR3 DNA reads as TGTGCCAGCAGGGGACCGGACAATGAGCAGTTCTTC. It specifies CASRGPDNEQFF. The chain links TRBV7-9 to TRBJ2-1, with D possibly being TRBD1 or TRBD2 (5 bases each). The germline V gene encodes CDR1 SEHNR and CDR2 FQNEAQ (reference sequence). V lost 6 bases to trimming and J lost 5 bases, with 8 bases between them. CDR3 size: 12 residues.

This clone has more than one count but fewer than ten. The chain links TRBV5-1 to TRBJ1-3; 7 positions agree with TRBD1. The junction had 9 bases not matched to a gene; V was cut back by 0 bases and J by 3 bases. CDR3 length: 17 amino acids. Looked up from germline, CDR1 is SGHRS and CDR2 is YFSETQ. The CDR3 DNA reads TGCGCCAGCAGCTTGGGCCAGACAGGGATCGGTGGAAACACCATATATTTT. It translates to CASSLGQTGIGGNTIYF.

This clone has just one count. The chain is built from TRBV2 and TRBJ1-2; the D gene is possibly TRBD1 (5 bases). CDR3 length equals 13 residues. V lost 3 bases and J 5 bases, leaving 10 bases between the germline ends. Germline V CDR1 and CDR2: SNHLY, FYNNEI. Here the CDR3 DNA reads TGTGCCAGCAGTGAGAAGACAGTTTATGGCTACACCTTC. This sequence encodes CASSEKTVYGYTF.

This chain uses TRBV19 with TRBJ2-2; 10 bases match TRBD1. There are 17 residues in the CDR3. After removal of 7 bases from V and 2 bases from J, the junction contained 10 bases not matched to a gene. Germline V lookup: CDR1 LNHDA, CDR2 SQIVND (reference sequence). The CDR3 DNA sequence: TGTGCCAGTACCCGGGACAGGGGATACTTTAACACCGGGGAGCTGTTTTTT. Encoded protein: CASTRDRGYFNTGELFF.

The chain uses TRBV27 and TRBJ2-5; the D is unclear. This CDR3 is 13 amino acids long. V was trimmed by 0 bases and J by 1 base, leaving 3 bases between them. CDR1 and CDR2 (germline): MNHEY, SMNVEV (reference sequence). CDR3 DNA: TGTGCCAGCAGTTTATCGATCCAAGAGACCCAGTACTTC. This sequence encodes CASSLSIQETQYF.

Only a few counts were recorded for this clone. This CDR3 is CSSSKEEGIYEQYF. DNA of the CDR3: TGCTCATCCAGCAAAGAAGAGGGCATCTACGAGCAGTACTTC. This chain joins TRBV5-1 and TRBJ2-7; perhaps TRBD2 as D (5 bases). Germline V gene sequence: CDR1 SGHRS, CDR2 YFSETQ. This CDR3 is 14 amino acids long. Complete variable domain (other parts from reference TRBV5-1 and TRBJ2-7): KAGVTQTPRYLIKTRGQQVTLSCSPISGHRSVSWYQQTPGQGLQFLFEYFSETQRNKGNFPGRFSGRQFSNSRSEMNVSTLELGDSALYLCSSSKEEGIYEQYFGPGTRLTVT.